Listed here are 10 T cell receptor beta chains from one sample, sequenced in a study of PD-L1 blockade in urothelial cancer. Generated by immunoSEQ multiplex PCR, the TCRdb table keeps only in-frame clones and is missing some. This sample carries some 30,000 clones, 85% to 90% of them seen once, and the ten largest clones take approximately 1.8%. The sample was PBMCs, taken around atezolizumab (anti-PD-L1) treatment. These receptors originate from a man aged 50-59 years with urothelial cancer.

This clone was counted once. This chain joins TRBV18 and TRBJ1-5; the D is unclear. Looked up from germline, CDR1 is KGHSH and CDR2 is LQKENI. Trimming cost V 4 bases and J 1 base, with 11 bases left between them. The CDR3 consists of 15 residues. CDR3 DNA: TGTGCCAGCTCACTTTACATGGGCAGCAATCAGCCCCAGCATTTT. Residues: CASSLYMGSNQPQHF.

This clone is labeled medium-sized. The V call is TRBV27, the J call TRBJ1-2, with D maybe TRBD1 (6 bases). The germline V gene encodes CDR1 MNHEY and CDR2 SMNVEV (reference sequence). The V end lost 6 bases, the J end lost 4 bases, and 15 bases lay between the germline ends. The CDR3 runs 14 residues. The DNA for the CDR3 is TGTGCCAGCAGAGTACAGGGTGGGGCCTATGGCTACACCTTC. This encodes CASRVQGGAYGYTF.

This sequence joins TRBV7-2 and TRBJ2-7; TRBD2 is a possible D gene (7 bases). V was pared by 4 bases and J by 8 bases, with 12 bases between. The germline CDR1 and CDR2 sequences are SGHTA and FQGNSA. The CDR3 is made up of 12 amino acids. The CDR3 loop reads CASSSRGGQQYF. The CDR3 DNA follows: TGTGCCAGCAGCTCGAGGGGGGGACAGCAGTACTTC.

This chain connects TRBV11-2 to TRBJ2-7; maybe TRBD2 (6 bases). The germline CDR1 and CDR2 sequences are SGHAT and FQNNGV. Trimming took 6 bases from V and 4 from J, leaving 19 bases between them. This CDR3 comprises 15 residues. The CDR3 DNA reads TGTGCCAGCAGATTTCATCTGGCGGGGACTTACGAGCAGTACTTC. Protein: CASRFHLAGTYEQYF.

This clone was detected once. V usage is TRBV28 and J usage is TRBJ1-2; D is possibly TRBD1 (6 bases). Trimming removed 7 bases at V and 7 bases at J, with 22 bases between. The CDR3 has 15 amino acids. The germline CDR1 and CDR2 sequences are MDHEN and SYDVKM. CDR3: CASTFPRGRGIGYTF. The CDR3 bases are TGTGCCAGCACTTTCCCTCGGGGGAGGGGGATTGGCTACACCTTC.

The chain uses TRBV6-5 and TRBJ2-1; tentative D call: TRBD1 (6 bases). The CDR3 is made up of 16 amino acids. The ends were cut back, 2 bases at V and 0 bases at J, with 11 bases in the middle. From germline, CDR1 is MNHEY and CDR2 SVGAGI. The CDR3 coding sequence is TGTGCCAGCAGTTACGGGGGCCGTAGCTCCTACAATGAGCAGTTCTTC. This codes for CASSYGGRSSYNEQFF.

The count of this clone is one. V is TRBV11-2 and J is TRBJ1-1, with unresolved D. V lost 2 bases and J 1 base, leaving 8 bases between the germline ends. Germline-derived CDR1 and CDR2 are SGHAT and FQNNGV. This CDR3 has 14 residues. The CDR3 coding sequence is TGTGCCAGCAGCTTATTGAGCGGGAACACTGAAGCTTTCTTT. Amino acids: CASSLLSGNTEAFF.

The chain employs TRBV6-1 and TRBJ2-4; D is unclear. CDR3 length equals 16 residues. Trimming cost V 4 bases and J 0 bases, with 13 bases left between them. The germline CDR1 and CDR2 sequences are MNHNS and SASEGT. CDR3 residues: CASSADSKLAKNIQYF. Written as DNA, the CDR3 is TGTGCCAGCAGTGCCGACTCCAAGCTAGCCAAAAACATTCAGTACTTC.

This clone was detected only a few times. J is TRBJ2-1 and V is TRBV5-1; D not certain. CDR3 length: 14 amino acids. V shed 4 bases and J shed 8 bases, with 16 bases lying between them. From germline, CDR1 is SGHRS and CDR2 YFSETQ. CDR3 nucleotide sequence: TGCGCCAGCAGCCCGGTAGCCCCGACGCATGAGCAGTTCTTC. As protein: CASSPVAPTHEQFF.

The chain employs TRBV15 and TRBJ1-1, with D tentatively TRBD1 (5 bases). The V end lost 5 bases, the J end lost 1 base, and 17 bases lay between the germline ends. The germline V gene encodes CDR1 LNHNV and CDR2 YYDKDF (reference sequence). The CDR3 sequence is 16 residues long. The CDR3 loop reads CATSYLGPGANTEAFF. The DNA of the CDR3 is TGTGCCACCAGCTATCTGGGGCCTGGGGCGAACACTGAAGCTTTCTTT.